The 7 T cell receptor beta chains below all came from one sample that was sequenced in a study of blood T cell repertoires in COVID-19. Profiling relied on immunoSEQ multiplex PCR, and the TCRdb table lists in-frame clones only, not all of them. The table has 200,000 or so clones, roughly 85% seen once. Material for sequencing was PBMCs or T cells enriched from blood (not recorded which). These receptors were taken from a man between 25 and 39 years old who had recovered from COVID-19.

V is TRBV3-1 (or the pseudogene TRBV3-2) and J is TRBJ2-2, with TRBD2 as a possible D gene (5 bases). The CDR3 length is 18 residues. Looked up from germline, CDR1 is LGHDT and CDR2 is YNNKEL (reference sequence). V gave up 4 bases and J gave up 0 bases, with 18 bases separating them. DNA of the CDR3: TGTGCCAGCAGCCGAGGCTACTTGCGGGTAGCGAACACCGGGGAGCTGTTTTTT. It is translated as CASSRGYLRVANTGELFF.

This clone has a handful of counts. The J gene is TRBJ2-2, the V gene TRBV2, with a tentative D call TRBD1 (6 bases). Germline lookup yields CDR1 SNHLY and CDR2 FYNNEI. The length of the CDR3 is 15 residues. With 5 bases removed from V and 6 bases from J, the gap between germline ends came to 16 bases. DNA of the CDR3: TGTGCCAGCAGTTTCCAAGGGGGAAGCGCCGGGGAGCTGTTTTTT. This translates into CASSFQGGSAGELFF. The whole variable domain, remainder taken from reference TRBV2 and TRBJ2-2, is EPEVTQTPSHQVTQMGQEVILRCVPISNHLYFYWYRQILGQKVEFLVSFYNNEISEKSEIFDDQFSVERPDGSNFTLKIRSTKLEDSAMYFCASSFQGGSAGELFFGEGSRLTVL.

The chain joins TRBV28 to TRBJ1-2; no clear D. Germline-derived CDR1 and CDR2 are MDHEN and SYDVKM. V lost 2 bases, J lost 4 bases, and 11 bases lay in between. CDR3 length: 14 amino acids. CDR3 amino acids: CASSLMSIPYGYTF. CDR3 sequence (DNA): TGTGCCAGCAGTTTAATGTCCATTCCCTATGGCTACACCTTC.

This chain links TRBV3-1 (or the pseudogene TRBV3-2) with TRBJ2-2; 7 positions agree with TRBD1. From germline, CDR1 is LGHDT and CDR2 YNNKEL (reference sequence). The CDR3 length is 16 residues. Trimming cost V 7 bases and J 0 bases; bases outside gene matches: 8. This CDR3 is CASNAIGGTNTGELFF. The CDR3 nucleotides read TGTGCCAGCAACGCCATAGGGGGCACGAACACCGGGGAGCTGTTTTTT.

V usage is TRBV19 and J usage is TRBJ1-5; D ambiguous. The CDR3 is 15 residues long. Germline loops: CDR1 LNHDA, CDR2 SQIVND (reference sequence). V lost 3 bases to trimming and J lost 2 bases, with 11 bases between them. The chain's CDR3 is CASSIPVRGNQPQHF. The CDR3 coding sequence is TGTGCCAGTAGTATCCCCGTCCGAGGCAATCAGCCCCAGCATTTT.

The chain has TRBV7-3 and TRBJ2-1; TRBD1 aligns across 8 bases. The CDR3 is made up of 15 amino acids. Germline CDR1 is SGHTA and CDR2 is FQGTGA. The junction had 9 bases not matched to a gene; V was cut back by 5 bases and J by 6 bases. The CDR3 spells CASSLNSGQGNEQFF. CDR3 DNA: TGTGCCAGCAGCCTGAATTCTGGACAGGGCAATGAGCAGTTCTTC.

The chain has TRBV30 and TRBJ1-1; D remains unclear. CDR3 length: 13 residues. Trimming pared 3 bases from V and 0 bases from J, leaving 8 bases between. Germline CDR1 is GTSNPN and CDR2 is SVGIG (reference sequence). The CDR3 sequence: CAWRFPVNTEAFF. In DNA form, the CDR3 reads TGTGCCTGGAGATTTCCGGTGAACACTGAAGCTTTCTTT.